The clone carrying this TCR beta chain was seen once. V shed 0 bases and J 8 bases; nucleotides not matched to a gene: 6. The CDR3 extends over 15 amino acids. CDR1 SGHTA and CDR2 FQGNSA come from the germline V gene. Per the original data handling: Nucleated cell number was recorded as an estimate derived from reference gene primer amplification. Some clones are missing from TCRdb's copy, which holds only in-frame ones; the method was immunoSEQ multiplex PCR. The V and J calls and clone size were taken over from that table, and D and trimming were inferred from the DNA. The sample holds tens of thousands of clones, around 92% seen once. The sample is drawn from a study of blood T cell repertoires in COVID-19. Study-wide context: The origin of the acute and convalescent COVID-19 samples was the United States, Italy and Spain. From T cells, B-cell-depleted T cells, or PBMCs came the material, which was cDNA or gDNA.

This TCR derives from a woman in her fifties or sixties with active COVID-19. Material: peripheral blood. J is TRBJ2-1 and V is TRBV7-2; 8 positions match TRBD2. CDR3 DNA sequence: TGTGCCAGCAGCTTAGCCGGGGGGGGCGGATATGAGCAGTTCTTC. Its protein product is CASSLAGGGGYEQFF.